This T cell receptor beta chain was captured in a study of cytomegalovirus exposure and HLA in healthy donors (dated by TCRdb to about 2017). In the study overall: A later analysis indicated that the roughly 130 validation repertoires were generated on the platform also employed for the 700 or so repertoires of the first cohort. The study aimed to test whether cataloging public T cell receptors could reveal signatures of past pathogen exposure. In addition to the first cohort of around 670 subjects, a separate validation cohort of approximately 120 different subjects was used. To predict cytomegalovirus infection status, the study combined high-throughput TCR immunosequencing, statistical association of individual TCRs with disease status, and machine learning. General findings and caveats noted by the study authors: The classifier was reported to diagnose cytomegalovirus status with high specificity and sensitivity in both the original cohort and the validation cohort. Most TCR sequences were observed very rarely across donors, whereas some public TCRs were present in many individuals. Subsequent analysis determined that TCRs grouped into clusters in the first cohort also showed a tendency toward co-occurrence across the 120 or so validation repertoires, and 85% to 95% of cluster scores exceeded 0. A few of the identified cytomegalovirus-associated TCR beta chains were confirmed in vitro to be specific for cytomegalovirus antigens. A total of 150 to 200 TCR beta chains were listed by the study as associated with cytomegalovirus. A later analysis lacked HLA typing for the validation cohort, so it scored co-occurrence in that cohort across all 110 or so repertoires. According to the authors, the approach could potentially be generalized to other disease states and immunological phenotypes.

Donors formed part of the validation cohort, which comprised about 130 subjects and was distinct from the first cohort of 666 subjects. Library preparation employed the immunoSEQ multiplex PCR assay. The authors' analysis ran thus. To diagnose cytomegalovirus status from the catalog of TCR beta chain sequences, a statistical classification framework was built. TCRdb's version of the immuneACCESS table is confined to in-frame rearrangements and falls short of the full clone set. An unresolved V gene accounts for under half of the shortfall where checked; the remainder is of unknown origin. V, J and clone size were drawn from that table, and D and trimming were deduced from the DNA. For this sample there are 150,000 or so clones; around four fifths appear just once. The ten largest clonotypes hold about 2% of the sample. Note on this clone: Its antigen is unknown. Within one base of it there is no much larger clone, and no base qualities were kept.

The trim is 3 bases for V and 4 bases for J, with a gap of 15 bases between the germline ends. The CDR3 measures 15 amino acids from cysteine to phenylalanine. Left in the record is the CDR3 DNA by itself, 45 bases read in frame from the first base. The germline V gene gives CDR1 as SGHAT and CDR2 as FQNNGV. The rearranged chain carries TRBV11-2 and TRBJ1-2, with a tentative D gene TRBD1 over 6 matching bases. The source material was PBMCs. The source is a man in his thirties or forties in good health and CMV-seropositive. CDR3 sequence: CASSLGHGISYGYTF. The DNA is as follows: TGTGCCAGCAGCTTGGGACACGGAATTTCCTATGGCTACACCTTC.